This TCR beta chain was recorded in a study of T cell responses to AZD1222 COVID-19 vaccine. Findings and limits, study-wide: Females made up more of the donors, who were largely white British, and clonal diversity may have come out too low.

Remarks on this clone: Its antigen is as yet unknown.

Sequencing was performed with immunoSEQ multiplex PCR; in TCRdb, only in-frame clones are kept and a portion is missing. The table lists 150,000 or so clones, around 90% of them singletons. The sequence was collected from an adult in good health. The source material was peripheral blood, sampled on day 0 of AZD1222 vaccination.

The CDR3 sequence is CASRYGQEREAFF. As DNA, the CDR3 is TGTGCCAGCAGGTATGGACAGGAGCGTGAAGCTTTCTTT. The genes are TRBV5-5 and TRBJ1-1; 7 nucleotides align to TRBD1. V shed 5 bases, J shed 7 bases, and the junction held 8 bases outside the gene matches. CDR3 length: 13 amino acids. Germline V lookup: CDR1 SGHKS, CDR2 YYEKEE (reference sequence).